Presented here are 5 T cell receptor beta chains from one specimen sequenced in a study of OX40 agonist ivuxolimab in advanced cancers. Clones were read by immunoSEQ multiplex PCR, and TCRdb kept only the in-frame ones, dropping some. This table holds fewer than 70,000 clones, approximately 91% found once. The starting material was CD4+ or CD8+ T cells sorted from blood, obtained in a trial of the OX40 agonist ivuxolimab. The receptors originated from an adult with an advanced solid tumor such as melanoma, head and neck, liver or kidney cancer.

The gene calls are TRBV7-2 and TRBJ2-7; 8 positions match TRBD1. The CDR3 runs to 13 residues. V gave up 5 bases and J gave up 4 bases; unmatched junction bases: 4. Germline-derived CDR1 and CDR2 are SGHTA and FQGNSA. The CDR3 nucleotides read TGTGCCAGCAGCCTACAGGGGGGATACGAGCAGTACTTC. This sequence encodes CASSLQGGYEQYF.

V gene TRBV19 combines with J gene TRBJ1-4, with D perhaps matching TRBD1 (5 bases). Trimming removed 4 bases from V and 5 bases from J, with 14 bases in between. This CDR3 has 15 residues. Germline-derived CDR1 and CDR2 are LNHDA and SQIVND (reference sequence). CDR3 residues: CASSRTGRTNEKLFF. CDR3 nucleotide sequence: TGTGCCAGTAGTAGAACGGGACGGACGAATGAAAAACTGTTTTTT.

This clone occurred a few times. The genes are TRBV6-6 and TRBJ2-5; a weak D match, TRBD1 (6 bases). Germline V lookup: CDR1 MNHNY, CDR2 SVGAGI (reference sequence). The CDR3 runs 16 residues. Trimming took off 2 bases at V and 5 bases at J, with 18 bases between the two ends. This CDR3 reads CASSYPQGRGSETQYF. DNA for the CDR3: TGTGCCAGCAGTTACCCCCAGGGGAGAGGGTCGGAGACCCAGTACTTC.

The table lists this clone with a count of one. This chain connects TRBV5-6 to TRBJ2-3; D call uncertain. This CDR3 spans 13 amino acids. V lost 0 bases, J lost 9 bases, and 11 bases lay in between. Germline lookup yields CDR1 SGHDT and CDR2 YYEEEE. The CDR3 loop is CASSLASAGTQYF. CDR3 nucleotide sequence: TGTGCCAGCAGCTTGGCCAGTGCCGGAACGCAGTATTTT.

The chain employs TRBV11-2 and TRBJ2-5; D possibly corresponds to TRBD1 (5 bases). The CDR3 has 13 amino acids. Per germline, CDR1 SGHAT and CDR2 FQNNGV. Trimming cost V 9 bases and J 1 base, with 12 bases left between them. CDR3 coding DNA: TGTGCCAGTGCACAGGCGCTCCAAGAGACCCAGTACTTC. This sequence encodes CASAQALQETQYF.